This paragraph covers one T cell receptor beta chain sequence. The junction differs from germline at one of its ends, possibly a read error. The data derive from a study of blood T cells in healthy people across ages. The CDR3 spans 16 residues. Germline V gene sequence: CDR1 SGHRS, CDR2 YFSETQ. Then a second PCR, running roughly 6 to 11 cycles, was carried out with a sample-barcoded 5' primer and a J-beta primer mix. Each CDR3 protein gets one entry after TCRdb re-called the 5' RACE reads with MiXCR. The profile shows some 710,000 distinct CDR3 sequences, more than 35% of them singletons. V is TRBV5-1 and J is TRBJ1-4, with TRBD1 as a possible D gene (6 bases). The receptor's source is an elderly man in good health. Material: blood. CDR3 coding DNA: TGCGCCAGCAGCCTCACAGGGCCAACAACTAATGAAAAGCTGTTTTTT. Protein sequence: CASSLTGPTTNEKLFF.